Sequencing of this T cell receptor (beta chain) was carried out in a study of blood T cell repertoires in COVID-19 (dated by TCRdb to 2018 to 2020). In terms of the full investigation: Collaborator samples came from the United States, Italy and Spain and covered acute and convalescent phases of COVID-19. The samples were drawn from the first 160 participants of the ongoing ImmuneRACE study and from under 1,500 subjects provided by 6 global collaborators. Subjects who had been exposed to COVID-19, were actively infected with it, or had recovered from it provided the deeply sampled blood TCRbeta repertoires that made up the dataset. The prospective study material was composed of cDNA or gDNA derived from T cells, B-cell-depleted T cells, or PBMCs. The repertoires were released in a freely available public database intended as a resource for research on the immune response to SARS-CoV-2. Where available, HLA class I and class II types were taken from metadata supplied by the sample provider and were not determined by assay-based typing. Sample metadata almost always included a de-identified subject ID, COVID-19 status, age in years and sex. General findings and caveats noted by the study authors: How much clinical and demographic metadata was included differed by source and by participant, and the metadata was provided uncurated.

Each collaborating institution followed its own protocols to collect whole blood in K2EDTA tubes. For TCRbeta analysis, collaborators shipped samples in one of three forms: frozen whole blood, isolated PBMCs, or DNA extracted from either of those sample types. The CDR3 numbers 14 residues from cysteine through phenylalanine. The retained sequence is limited to the CDR3, 42 bases, with the frame set at the first base. The CDR1 and CDR2 encoded by the germline V gene are MNHEY and SVGEGT. A distance of 11 bases separates the germline ends of V and J, which lose 3 bases and 3 bases respectively. TCRbeta CDR3 regions were amplified from genomic DNA by means of the immunoSEQ Assay, a bias-controlled multiplex PCR. Regarding the original processing steps: Nucleated cell counts per sample were estimated from amplification of reference gene primers within the assay. To quantify the absolute abundance of each unique TCRbeta CDR3 rearrangement, sequence reads were collapsed and filtered. For each sample, productive Simpson clonality was calculated as the square root of Simpson's diversity index across productive rearrangements. In its TCRdb copy, this immuneACCESS table keeps in-frame sequences only and misses some clones. Where compared with another copy, unresolved V genes explain less than half of these, and the others have no known cause. The V and J calls and the clone size are those of that table, but D and trimming were determined from the DNA. This sample is represented by 190,000 or so clones; under 85% of them were singletons. The ten largest clones take up approximately 9.8% of the sample.

About this clone itself: The antigen this receptor binds is unknown. No base qualities exist here, and no much larger clone lies one base off it.

Recombination joined TRBV6-2 or TRBV6-3 with TRBJ1-1; the D gene cannot be resolved reliably. The TCR sequence derives from a woman over 75 with acute or convalescent COVID-19. Sequencing used peripheral blood. The DNA sequence is as follows: TGTGCCAGCAGTTATGCCCCAGATTACACTGAAGCTTTCTTT. Its coded protein is CASSYAPDYTEAFF.